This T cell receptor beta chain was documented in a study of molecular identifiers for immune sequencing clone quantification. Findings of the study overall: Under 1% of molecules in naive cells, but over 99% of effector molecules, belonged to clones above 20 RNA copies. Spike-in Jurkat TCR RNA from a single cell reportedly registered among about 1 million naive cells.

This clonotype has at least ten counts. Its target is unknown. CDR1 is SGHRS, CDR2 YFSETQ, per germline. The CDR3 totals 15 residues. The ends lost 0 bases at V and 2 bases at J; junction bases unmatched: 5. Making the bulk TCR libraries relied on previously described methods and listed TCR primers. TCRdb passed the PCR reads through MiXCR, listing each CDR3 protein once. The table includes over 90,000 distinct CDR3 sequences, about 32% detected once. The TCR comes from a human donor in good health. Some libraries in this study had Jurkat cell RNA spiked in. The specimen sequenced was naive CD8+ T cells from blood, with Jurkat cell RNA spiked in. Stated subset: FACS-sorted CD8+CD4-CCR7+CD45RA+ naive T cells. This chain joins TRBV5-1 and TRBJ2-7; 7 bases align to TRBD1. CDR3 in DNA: TGCGCCAGCAGCTTGGAGGACAGGAATGCCTACGAGCAGTACTTC. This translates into CASSLEDRNAYEQYF.